This T cell receptor (beta chain) is from a study of blood T cell repertoires in COVID-19. Study-level background: T cells, B-cell-depleted T cells, or PBMCs provided the cDNA or gDNA that served as material.

Original handling: Reference gene primers were amplified, and this amplification served to estimate nucleated cell counts. Clones were sequenced by immunoSEQ multiplex PCR, and TCRdb holds only the in-frame ones, with some missing. Clone size and the V and J calls come from that table; the DNA yielded D and trimming. The sample consists of roughly 66,000 clones, less than 85% of them appearing once. Germline CDR1 MNHEY, CDR2 SMNVEV (reference sequence). The CDR3 loop spans 14 amino acids. With 10 bases removed from V and 0 bases from J, the gap between germline ends came to 12 bases. The chain links TRBV27 to TRBJ2-2; D call uncertain. The clonotype was recovered from a man aged 60 to 75 with acute or convalescent COVID-19. Sequencing was performed on peripheral blood. In nucleotides, the CDR3 is TGTGCCACCGCCCGAGGATCGAACACCGGGGAGCTGTTTTTT. Encoded protein: CATARGSNTGELFF.